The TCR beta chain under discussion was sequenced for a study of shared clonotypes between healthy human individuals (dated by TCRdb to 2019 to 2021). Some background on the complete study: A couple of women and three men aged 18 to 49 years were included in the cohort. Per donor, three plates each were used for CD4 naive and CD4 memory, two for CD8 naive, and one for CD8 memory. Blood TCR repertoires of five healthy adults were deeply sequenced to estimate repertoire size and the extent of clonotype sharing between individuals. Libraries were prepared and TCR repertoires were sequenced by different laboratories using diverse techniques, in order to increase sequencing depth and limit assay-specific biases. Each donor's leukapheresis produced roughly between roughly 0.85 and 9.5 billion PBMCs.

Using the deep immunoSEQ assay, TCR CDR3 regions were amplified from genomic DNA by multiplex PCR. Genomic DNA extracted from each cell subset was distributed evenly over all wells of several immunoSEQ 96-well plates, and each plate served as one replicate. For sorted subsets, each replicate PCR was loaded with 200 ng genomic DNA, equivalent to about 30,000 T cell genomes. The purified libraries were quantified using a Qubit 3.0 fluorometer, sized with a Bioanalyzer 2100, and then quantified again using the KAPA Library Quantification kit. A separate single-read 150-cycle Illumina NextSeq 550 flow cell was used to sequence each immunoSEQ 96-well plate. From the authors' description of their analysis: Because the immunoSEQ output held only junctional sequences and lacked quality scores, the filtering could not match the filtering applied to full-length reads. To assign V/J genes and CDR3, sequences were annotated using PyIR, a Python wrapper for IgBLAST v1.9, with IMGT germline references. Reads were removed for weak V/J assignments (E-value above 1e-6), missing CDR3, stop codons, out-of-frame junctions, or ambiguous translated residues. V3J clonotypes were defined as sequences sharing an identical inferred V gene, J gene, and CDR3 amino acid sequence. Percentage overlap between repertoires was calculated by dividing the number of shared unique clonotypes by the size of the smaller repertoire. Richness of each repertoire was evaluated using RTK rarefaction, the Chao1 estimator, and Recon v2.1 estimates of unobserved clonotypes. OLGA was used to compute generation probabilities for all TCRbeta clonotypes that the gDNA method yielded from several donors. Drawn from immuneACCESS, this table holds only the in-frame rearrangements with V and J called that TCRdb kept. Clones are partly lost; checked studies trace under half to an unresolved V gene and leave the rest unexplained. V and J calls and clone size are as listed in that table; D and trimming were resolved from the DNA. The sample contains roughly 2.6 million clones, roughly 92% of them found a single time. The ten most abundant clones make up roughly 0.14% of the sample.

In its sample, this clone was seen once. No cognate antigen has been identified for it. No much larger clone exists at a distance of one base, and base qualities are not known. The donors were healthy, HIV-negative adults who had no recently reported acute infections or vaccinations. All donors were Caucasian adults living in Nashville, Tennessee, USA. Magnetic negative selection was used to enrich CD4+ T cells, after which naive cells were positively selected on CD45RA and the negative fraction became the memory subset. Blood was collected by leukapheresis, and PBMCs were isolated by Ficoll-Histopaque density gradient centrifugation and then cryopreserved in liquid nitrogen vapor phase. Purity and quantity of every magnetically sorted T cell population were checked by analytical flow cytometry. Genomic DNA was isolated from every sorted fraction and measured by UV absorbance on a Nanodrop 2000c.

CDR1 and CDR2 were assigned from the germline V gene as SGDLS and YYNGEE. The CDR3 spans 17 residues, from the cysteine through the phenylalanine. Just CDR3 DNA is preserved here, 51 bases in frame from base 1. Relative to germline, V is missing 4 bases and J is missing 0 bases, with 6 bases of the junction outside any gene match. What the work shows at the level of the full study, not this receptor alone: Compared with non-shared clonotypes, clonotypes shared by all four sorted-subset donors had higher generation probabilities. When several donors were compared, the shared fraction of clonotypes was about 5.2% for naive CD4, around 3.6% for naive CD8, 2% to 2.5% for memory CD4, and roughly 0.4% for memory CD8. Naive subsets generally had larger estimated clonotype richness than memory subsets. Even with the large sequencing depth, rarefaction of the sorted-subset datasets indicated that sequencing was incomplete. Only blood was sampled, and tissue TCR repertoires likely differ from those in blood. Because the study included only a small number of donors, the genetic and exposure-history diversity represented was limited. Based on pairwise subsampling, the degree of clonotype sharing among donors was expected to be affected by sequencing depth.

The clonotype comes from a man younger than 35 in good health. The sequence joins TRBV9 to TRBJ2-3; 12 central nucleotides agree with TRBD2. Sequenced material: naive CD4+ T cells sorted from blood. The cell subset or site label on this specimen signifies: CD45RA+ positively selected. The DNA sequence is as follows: TGTGCCAGCAGCCCGGGGACTAGCGGGTCTAGCACAGATACGCAGTATTTT. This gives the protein CASSPGTSGSSTDTQYF.